This T cell receptor (beta chain) was documented in a study of T cells after yellow fever vaccination. Study-level results: Repertoires obtained by FACS sorting could include abundant clonotypes that entered as contaminants from the bulk population. Peaking faster, on day 5 versus 15, the secondary response was nonetheless weaker. Boosting was followed by the reappearance of most primary-vaccination clones (just under 98% CD4, more than 70% CD8).

This clonotype turned up a few times. The antigen is not known. CDR3 length equals 14 residues. The ends lost 2 bases at V and 4 bases at J; junction bases unmatched: 4. Germline V gives CDR1 MNHEY, CDR2 SVGAGI. 5'RACE template switching added a universal primer site and UMIs to TCR cDNA. TCRdb ran MiXCR on the 5' RACE reads and lists one entry per CDR3 protein. Of hundreds of thousands of distinct CDR3 sequences in the sample, about 4% were seen once. The chain couples TRBV6-5 to TRBJ1-2; 7 positions match TRBD1. The material was PBMCs, obtained 5 days after the yellow fever booster vaccination. The TCR originated in a man between 18 and 29 years old who received the YFV17D yellow fever vaccine. Written as DNA, the CDR3 is TGTGCCAGCAGTTACAACAGGGGCGCCTATGGCTACACCTTC. It specifies CASSYNRGAYGYTF.